The 17 T cell receptor beta chains listed next were all sequenced from one sample in a study of T cells after yellow fever vaccination. One entry per CDR3 protein results from TCRdb running MiXCR on the 5' RACE reads. The sample lists 610,000 or so distinct CDR3 sequences, roughly 12% occurring once. Sequencing was performed on PBMCs, taken on the day of the yellow fever booster vaccination. These receptors came from a man younger than 45 who received the YFV17D yellow fever vaccine.

At least ten counts were recorded for this clonotype. The chain combines TRBV20-1 with TRBJ2-5; D gene uncertain. Germline CDR1 and CDR2: DFQATT and SNEGSKA (reference sequence). This CDR3 region has 11 residues. The ends were cut back, 2 bases at V and 1 base at J, with 2 bases in the middle. CDR3 nucleotide sequence: TGCAGTGCTAGACCCCAAGAGACCCAGTACTTC. It yields the protein CSARPQETQYF.

The chain employs TRBV6-4 and TRBJ2-1, with TRBD1 as a possible D gene (5 bases). CDR3 length: 13 residues. Germline CDR1 is MRHNA and CDR2 is SNTAGT. V lost 2 bases and J lost 10, with 12 bases in between. CDR3 nucleotide sequence: TGTGCCAGCAGTGACCCCCTCCAGGGCGAGCAGTTCTTC. Its protein product is CASSDPLQGEQFF.

CDR3 protein: CASSPGLDPGELFF. CDR3 coding DNA: TGTGCCAGCAGCCCAGGACTCGACCCCGGGGAGCTGTTTTTT. The rearrangement uses TRBV12-3 or TRBV12-4 and TRBJ2-2; D is possibly TRBD2 (5 bases). The V end lost 6 bases, the J end lost 6 bases, and 14 bases lay between the germline ends. The CDR3 has 14 residues.

V usage is TRBV11-2 and J usage is TRBJ2-2; D remains unclear. The CDR3 contains 15 residues. Germline V gives CDR1 SGHAT, CDR2 FQNNGV. V gave up 0 bases and J gave up 6 bases, with 11 bases separating them. The chain's CDR3 is CASSLEDWFPGELFF. The CDR3, as DNA: TGTGCCAGCAGCTTAGAGGATTGGTTTCCCGGGGAGCTGTTTTTT.

This clonotype was observed a handful of times. The V gene is TRBV28, the J gene TRBJ2-7, with 13 positions matching TRBD2. The germline gives CDR1 MDHEN, CDR2 SYDVKM. V trimming: 6 bases; J trimming: 5 bases; junction bases outside the gene matches: 10. CDR3 size: 16 residues. CDR3 DNA sequence: TGTGCCAGCAGGCCCGTAGGACTAGCGGGAGTCCACGAGCAGTACTTC. It translates to CASRPVGLAGVHEQYF.

J is TRBJ1-1 and V is TRBV5-1; 12 bases are a match to TRBD1. The CDR3 consists of 19 residues. V was clipped by 8 bases and J by 2 bases; unmatched bases: 19. Germline V gene data show CDR1 as SGHRS and CDR2 as YFSETQ. CDR3 loop: CASKQGQGARNPSNTEAFF. CDR3 bases: TGCGCCAGTAAACAGGGACAGGGGGCGCGAAACCCTAGCAACACTGAAGCTTTCTTT.

This rearrangement joins TRBV6-6 to TRBJ2-1; D remains unclear. The V end was cut by 8 bases, the J end by 10 bases, with 15 bases between. The CDR3 covers 12 residues. CDR1 is MNHNY, CDR2 SVGAGI, per germline (reference sequence). CDR3 sequence (DNA): TGTGCCAGCCGAAATTCAGGCCGCGAGCAGTTCTTC. The encoded protein is CASRNSGREQFF.

This clonotype has just a few counts. The chain has TRBV5-1 and TRBJ2-7; D not certain. CDR1 is SGHRS, CDR2 YFSETQ, per germline. The CDR3 loop spans 14 amino acids. V shed 0 bases and J shed 6 bases, with 13 bases lying between them. CDR3 nucleotides: TGCGCCAGCAGCTTGGCGAGCGTGTCATCCGAGCAGTACTTC. Protein: CASSLASVSSEQYF.

There are a few counts of this clonotype. The chain joins TRBV28 to TRBJ2-3; the D gene is possibly TRBD2 (7 bases). The length of the CDR3 is 16 residues. Trimming took 5 bases from V and 3 from J, leaving 18 bases between them. Germline assignment: CDR1 MDHEN and CDR2 SYDVKM. Here the CDR3 reads CASSKRTRGGTDTQYF. CDR3 in DNA: TGTGCCAGCAGTAAAAGGACTAGAGGGGGGACAGATACGCAGTATTTT.

The J gene is TRBJ2-2, the V gene TRBV6-1; a possible D gene is TRBD2 (5 bases). V was trimmed by 6 bases and J by 4 bases, leaving 12 bases between them. This CDR3 spans 14 amino acids. Germline CDR1 is MNHNS and CDR2 is SASEGT. CDR3: CASSPTRTTGELFF. CDR3 coding DNA: TGTGCCAGCAGCCCCACTAGAACCACCGGGGAGCTGTTTTTT.

This clonotype appeared a few times. V gene TRBV6-1 combines with J gene TRBJ2-7, with 9 bases that match TRBD2. This CDR3 region has 16 residues. Germline V lookup: CDR1 MNHNS, CDR2 SASEGT. Trimming at V came to 6 bases and at J to 4 bases, leaving 13 bases not matched to a gene. CDR3 in amino acids: CASRTGLAPSGYEQYF. CDR3 coding DNA: TGTGCCAGCAGAACAGGACTAGCGCCCTCGGGTTACGAGCAGTACTTC.

The chain uses TRBV20-1 and TRBJ2-3; tentative D call: TRBD2 (6 bases). V was cut by 6 bases and J by 4 bases, with 26 bases left in between. Germline V gives CDR1 DFQATT, CDR2 SNEGSKA (reference sequence). The CDR3 sequence is 17 residues long. The CDR3 DNA reads TGCAGTGCCGACATGATACTAGCACCACGGGAAGCAGATACGCAGTATTTT. Translated: CSADMILAPREADTQYF.

The rearrangement uses TRBV7-2 and TRBJ2-7, with D uncertain. V lost 3 bases and J lost 4, with 7 bases in between. This CDR3 has 12 amino acids. Germline CDR1 and CDR2: SGHTA and FQGNSA. Written as DNA, the CDR3 is TGTGCCAGCAGCTTCTCGCATTACGAGCAGTACTTC. Translated: CASSFSHYEQYF.

The CDR3: CASKGGTGGEKLFF. The CDR3 region has the DNA TGTGCCAGCAAAGGGGGGACGGGTGGTGAAAAACTGTTTTTT. The chain recombines TRBV6-1 with TRBJ1-4, with D possibly TRBD1 on 6 matching bases. The V and J ends lost 7 bases and 7 bases respectively, with 16 bases between them. CDR3 length equals 14 residues. Germline CDR1 MNHNS, CDR2 SASEGT.

This clonotype has a count of ten or more. This rearrangement joins TRBV12-3 or TRBV12-4 to TRBJ1-2; perhaps TRBD1 as D (5 bases). The V gene lost 3 bases and the J gene lost 6 bases, with 11 bases spanning the gap. This CDR3 spans 13 amino acids. CDR3 nucleotide sequence: TGTGCCAGCAGTTTGGTCCGGGGGGATGGCTACACCTTC. Translation gives CASSLVRGDGYTF.

This clonotype was counted between two and nine times. In DNA form, the CDR3 reads TGCAGCGTTGTCTCAGCCGGGACACCGTATGGCTACACCTTC. Protein sequence: CSVVSAGTPYGYTF. The chain employs TRBV29-1 and TRBJ1-2; perhaps TRBD1 as D (6 bases). Trimming removed 4 bases at V and 5 bases at J, with 17 bases between. Per the germline V gene, CDR1 is SQVTM and CDR2 is ANQGSEA. The CDR3 spans 14 residues.

This clonotype was observed at least ten times. The chain joins TRBV11-2 to TRBJ2-1; 7 positions match TRBD2. Germline V gene sequence: CDR1 SGHAT, CDR2 FQNNGV. The CDR3 loop spans 16 amino acids. V dropped 1 base and J dropped 4; count of bases not matched to a gene: 7. CDR3 loop: CASSLGPGGEYNEQFF. CDR3 DNA: TGTGCCAGCAGCTTAGGCCCGGGAGGAGAGTACAATGAGCAGTTCTTC.